The clone carrying this TCR beta chain turned up a few times. What it binds is unknown. The sample originates from a study of cytomegalovirus exposure and HLA in healthy donors. This CDR3 is 17 amino acids long. V shed 4 bases, J shed 0 bases, and the junction held 4 bases outside the gene matches. Germline V lookup: CDR1 SGHRS, CDR2 YFSETQ. Study-level points and caveats: Immune exposure data for these donors was limited to CMV serostatus.

Primers: 60 Vbeta forward and 13 Jbeta reverse. Only in-frame clones appear in the TCRdb table, and some are missing; sequencing was by immunoSEQ multiplex PCR. This table has fewer than 200,000 clones, about 81% appearing once. The sample was PBMCs. This sequence joins TRBV5-1 and TRBJ2-3, with TRBD2 identical over 14 bases. The TCR originated in a woman in her twenties or thirties in good health and CMV-seronegative. For the CDR3, the DNA is TGCGCCAGCAGCCCGGGACTAGCGGGGGCCAGCACAGATACGCAGTATTTT. Translating it yields CASSPGLAGASTDTQYF. The full variable domain, completed using reference TRBV5-1 and TRBJ2-3, is KAGVTQTPRYLIKTRGQQVTLSCSPISGHRSVSWYQQTPGQGLQFLFEYFSETQRNKGNFPGRFSGRQFSNSRSEMNVSTLELGDSALYLCASSPGLAGASTDTQYFGPGTRLTVL.